The clone carrying this TCR beta chain showed up just a few times. Germline values: CDR1 MNHNY, CDR2 SVGAGI (reference sequence). CDR3 length: 14 residues. Deletions cut 6 bases from V and 6 bases from J, with 17 bases between. The data derive from a study of blood T cell repertoires in COVID-19. In the original analysis: Estimation of nucleated cell counts was performed using reference gene primer amplification. Measured with immunoSEQ multiplex PCR; TCRdb has only the in-frame clones, and not every one. That table furnishes V, J and clone size, whereas the DNA furnished D and trimming. The sample includes 240,000 or so clones, around 86% of them seen just once.

This clonotype was obtained from a woman aged 60-75 years with active or convalescent COVID-19. The gene calls are TRBV6-6 and TRBJ1-2; possible D gene TRBD1, 5 bases. The specimen was peripheral blood. The CDR3 DNA follows: TGTGCCAGCAGCCGCAGGGCGGCACGAGATGGCTACACCTTC. As protein: CASSRRAARDGYTF.